The 22 T cell receptor beta chains reported below all come from one sample, sequenced in a study of CD8+CD57+ T cells in acquired aplastic anemia. Template material for TCR beta VDJ and CDR3 profiling consisted of genomic DNA. TCRdb recomputed calls from the reads with MiXCR, one row per CDR3 protein. The data hold approximately 200,000 distinct CDR3 sequences, with approximately 49% observed a single time. Material for sequencing was sorted CD4+, CD8+, or CD8+CD57+ T cells (not recorded which) from PBMCs. These receptors all stem from a human donor in good health, serving as a control.

This clonotype was counted ten times or more. The chain employs TRBV20-1 and TRBJ2-5, with no clear D. This CDR3 is 13 amino acids long. Germline values: CDR1 DFQATT, CDR2 SNEGSKA (reference sequence). V was cut by 5 bases and J by 5 bases, with 15 bases left in between. Written as DNA, the CDR3 is TGCAGTGCTCGTAAATGGGGTGCGGAGACCCAGTACTTC. Translated: CSARKWGAETQYF.

To note about this clonotype: A read error may be the cause here, since a much bigger clone is one base away. This sequence joins TRBV4-2 and TRBJ1-3; weak D call: TRBD1 (6 bases). The germline gives CDR1 LGHNA, CDR2 YNFKEQ. V was pared by 4 bases and J by 0 bases, with 16 bases between. The CDR3 totals 17 residues. The CDR3, as DNA: TGTGCCAGCAGCCTCAGCTTCAGGGGCGGCTCTGGAAACACCATATATTTT. Residues: CASSLSFRGGSGNTIYF.

This clonotype appeared many times. The gene calls are TRBV5-8 and TRBJ2-7; 11 bases match TRBD1. Per germline, CDR1 SGHTS and CDR2 YDEGEE. There are 13 residues in the CDR3. The ends lost 4 bases at V and 6 bases at J; junction bases unmatched: 3. The chain's CDR3 is CASSLGTGGEQYF. DNA of the CDR3: TGTGCCAGCAGCCTGGGGACAGGGGGCGAGCAGTACTTC.

In its sample, this clonotype was seen many times. This CDR3 is CSAIPTGTYEQYF. In DNA form, the CDR3 reads TGCAGTGCTATACCGACAGGGACCTACGAGCAGTACTTC. The chain joins TRBV20-1 to TRBJ2-7, with TRBD1 matching 7 bases. This CDR3 region has 13 residues. Per the germline V gene, CDR1 is DFQATT and CDR2 is SNEGSKA (reference sequence). V shed 4 bases, J shed 2 bases, and the junction held 5 bases outside the gene matches.

The chain uses TRBV7-8 and TRBJ1-2; 7 bases agree with TRBD1. V was clipped by 5 bases and J by 3 bases; unmatched bases: 9. The CDR3 is 15 amino acids. CDR1 is SGHVS, CDR2 FQNEAQ, per germline. In DNA, the CDR3 is TGTGCCAGCAGCGAAGGGACAGCCAGTCACTATGGCTACACCTTC. Protein sequence: CASSEGTASHYGYTF.

The chain has TRBV20-1 and TRBJ1-2; 9 positions match TRBD1. V shed 6 bases and J 4 bases; nucleotides not matched to a gene: 9. Germline CDR1 is DFQATT and CDR2 is SNEGSKA (reference sequence). This CDR3 spans 14 amino acids. The CDR3 DNA follows: TGCAGTGCCGGGACAGGGCCAGAAGGCTATGGCTACACCTTC. It encodes CSAGTGPEGYGYTF.

Notes on this clonotype: Since no conserved phenylalanine or tryptophan closes the CDR3, a read error is the likely cause. The limits of the CDR3 on the DNA are not certain, so only TCRdb's listed CDR3 is given. The CDR3 sequence is CASSLAGGTMHL. J is TRBJ2-5 and V is TRBV7-6; the table's D call, TRBD1, has no DNA check behind it. CDR1 is SGHVS and CDR2 is FNYEAQ in the germline V gene. The CDR3 is 12 residues long, ends included.

V gene TRBV19 combines with J gene TRBJ1-5; 7 bases are a match to TRBD1. Germline CDR1 and CDR2: LNHDA and SQIVND (reference sequence). V gave up 3 bases and J gave up 1 base; unmatched junction bases: 3. There are 15 residues in the CDR3. The DNA of the CDR3 is TGTGCCAGTAGTATGAACAGGGGAAGCAATCAGCCCCAGCATTTT. Its translation is CASSMNRGSNQPQHF.

This clonotype has more than one count but fewer than ten. The chain recombines TRBV10-3 with TRBJ1-2; TRBD1 might be the D (6 bases). Germline loops: CDR1 ENHRY, CDR2 SYGVKD. CDR3 size: 16 residues. The V end was cut by 3 bases, the J end by 2 bases, with 16 bases between. CDR3 bases: TGTGCCATCAGTGATCCAGGGGCCAACACAAACTATGGCTACACCTTC. Amino acids: CAISDPGANTNYGYTF.

V gene TRBV10-3 combines with J gene TRBJ2-5; TRBD2 aligns across 10 bases. The germline V gene has CDR1 ENHRY and CDR2 SYGVKD. V lost 6 bases and J lost 5; bases outside the gene matches: 6. This CDR3 region has 14 residues. CDR3 loop: CAIRRAGGLETQYF. The DNA of the CDR3 is TGTGCCATCAGGAGAGCGGGGGGGCTGGAGACCCAGTACTTC.

V usage is TRBV29-1 and J usage is TRBJ2-7; 10 bases map to TRBD1. V lost 7 bases, J lost 3 bases, and 6 bases stayed unmatched. This CDR3 is 13 amino acids long. The germline gives CDR1 SQVTM, CDR2 ANQGSEA. The DNA for the CDR3 is TGCAGCGCAAGCGGGACAGGGGACTACGAGCAGTACTTC. Residues: CSASGTGDYEQYF.

This clonotype was observed many times. The rearrangement joins TRBV7-2 to TRBJ1-3, with TRBD1 matching 7 bases. Germline CDR1 and CDR2: SGHTA and FQGNSA. The CDR3 extends over 15 amino acids. Trimming at V came to 2 bases and at J to 2 bases, leaving 3 bases not matched to a gene. The CDR3 reads CASSLSTGAGNTIYF. In nucleotides, the CDR3 is TGTGCCAGCAGCTTATCCACAGGGGCTGGAAACACCATATATTTT.

The CDR3 nucleotides are TGTGCCAGCAGCCAAGATACAAGAGGGGAGCAGTTCTTC. It is translated as CASSQDTRGEQFF. The V and J genes are TRBV4-2 and TRBJ2-1, with D maybe TRBD2 (5 bases). The CDR3 has 13 residues. Germline assignment: CDR1 LGHNA and CDR2 YNFKEQ. V dropped 0 bases and J dropped 10 bases, with 10 bases sitting between them.

This rearrangement joins TRBV25-1 to TRBJ2-7; 10 nucleotides match TRBD1. The V gene end was trimmed by 4 bases and the J gene end by 0 bases; junction bases not matched to a gene: 12. Germline CDR1 is MGHDK and CDR2 is SYGVNS. CDR3 size: 18 residues. DNA of the CDR3: TGTGCCAGCAGTGGCACCTCCCCCGGGACAGGGGTCTCCTACGAGCAGTACTTC. Protein sequence: CASSGTSPGTGVSYEQYF.

This clonotype was seen repeatedly, ten times or more. This chain joins TRBV7-9 and TRBJ1-1, with a tentative D call TRBD1 (6 bases). Germline assignment: CDR1 SEHNR and CDR2 FQNEAQ (reference sequence). Deletions cut 3 bases from V and 1 base from J, with 12 bases between. This CDR3 spans 15 amino acids. As DNA, the CDR3 is TGTGCCAGCAGCTTTAAAGACAGGCAGAACACTGAAGCTTTCTTT. Its protein product is CASSFKDRQNTEAFF.

The chain links TRBV9 to TRBJ1-5, with 8 positions matching TRBD1. V gave up 5 bases and J gave up 3 bases; unmatched junction bases: 7. CDR1 is SGDLS and CDR2 is YYNGEE in the germline V gene. The CDR3 runs 15 residues. This chain's CDR3 is CASRQGTGDNQPQHF. CDR3 DNA: TGTGCCAGCAGACAAGGGACAGGAGACAATCAGCCCCAGCATTTT.

This clonotype was seen repeatedly, ten times or more. The chain has TRBV7-2 and TRBJ2-7; 10 bases fit TRBD1. V shed 5 bases, J shed 3 bases, and the junction held 4 bases outside the gene matches. Germline CDR1 SGHTA, CDR2 FQGNSA. The CDR3 is made up of 14 amino acids. For the CDR3, the DNA is TGTGCCAGCAGCCCGGGACAGGGGCACTACGAGCAGTACTTC. This sequence encodes CASSPGQGHYEQYF.

This clonotype was counted many times. The CDR3 coding sequence is TGCGCCAGCAGCTTGGGGACAGGAACCATCCAAGAGACCCAGTACTTC. This encodes CASSLGTGTIQETQYF. The chain employs TRBV5-1 and TRBJ2-5; 7 nucleotides agree with TRBD1. The CDR3 loop spans 16 amino acids. Germline V lookup: CDR1 SGHRS, CDR2 YFSETQ. V lost 0 bases, J lost 1 base, and 6 bases stayed unmatched.

This clonotype was seen repeatedly, ten times or more. The chain links TRBV5-6 to TRBJ2-7, with 8 positions matching TRBD2. CDR1 and CDR2 from the germline V gene are SGHDT and YYEEEE. CDR3 size: 14 residues. V lost 7 bases, J lost 3 bases, and 9 bases stayed unmatched. CDR3: CASAGGRVGYEQYF. The CDR3 DNA reads TGTGCCAGCGCGGGGGGCAGGGTTGGCTACGAGCAGTACTTC.

This clonotype was counted between two and nine times. This sequence joins TRBV10-3 and TRBJ2-7, with D possibly matching TRBD1 (5 bases). The V and J ends lost 2 bases and 0 bases respectively, with 8 bases between them. Germline-derived CDR1 and CDR2 are ENHRY and SYGVKD. CDR3 length: 14 amino acids. CDR3 amino acids: CAISEDRTSYEQYF. DNA of the CDR3: TGTGCCATCAGTGAGGACAGAACCTCCTACGAGCAGTACTTC.

The chain has TRBV2 and TRBJ1-2; 9 positions match TRBD1. The CDR3 extends over 16 amino acids. The ends lost 3 bases at V and 0 bases at J; junction bases unmatched: 5. CDR1 and CDR2 (germline): SNHLY, FYNNEI. CDR3 in amino acids: CASSERTGVTNYGYTF. CDR3 nucleotides: TGTGCCAGCAGTGAGAGGACAGGGGTGACTAACTATGGCTACACCTTC.

Many counts were recorded for this clonotype. The chain joins TRBV7-2 to TRBJ2-3; D call uncertain. The CDR3 consists of 13 residues. Per the germline V gene, CDR1 is SGHTA and CDR2 is FQGNSA. V shed 5 bases and J shed 0 bases, with 6 bases lying between them. The CDR3 region has the DNA TGTGCCAGCAGCACAGTGAGCACAGATACGCAGTATTTT. Its translation: CASSTVSTDTQYF.